This TCR beta chain was captured by sequencing in a study of blood T cell repertoires in COVID-19. On the study more broadly: T cells, B-cell-depleted T cells, or PBMCs supplied cDNA or gDNA.

Only in-frame clones appear in the TCRdb table, and some are missing; sequencing was by immunoSEQ multiplex PCR. The table records about 160,000 clones, 60% to 85% of them present only once. The CDR3 is 11 residues long. Per the germline V gene, CDR1 is LNHDA and CDR2 is SQIVND (reference sequence). Deletions cut 4 bases from V and 11 bases from J, with 11 bases between. V usage is TRBV19 and J usage is TRBJ1-1; maybe TRBD1 (5 bases). The sequencing input was peripheral blood. The TCR sequence derives from a man in his fifties or sixties with acute or convalescent COVID-19. The CDR3 DNA follows: TGTGCCAGTAGTACGACAGTGCGTGCTTTCTTT. Residues: CASSTTVRAFF.